These 30 T cell receptor beta chains came from one sample sequenced in a study of neurological immune-mediated disorders. TCRdb processed the 5' RACE reads anew with MiXCR; each CDR3 protein has one entry. This table has 70,000 to 90,000 distinct CDR3 sequences, around 6% appearing once. Time point of the sample: longitudinal time-point 2. Material: PBMCs. These TCRs come from a woman aged 55-75 years with multiple sclerosis.

This clonotype was counted at least ten times. The gene calls are TRBV3-1 and TRBJ1-3, with a possible D match to TRBD1 (5 bases). This CDR3 has 15 amino acids. V was pared by 5 bases and J by 3 bases, with 14 bases between. The V gene's germline CDR1 is LGHDT and CDR2 YNNKEL (reference sequence). DNA for the CDR3: TGTGCCAGCAGCTCCCAGGGTAGGCGTGGAAACACCATATATTTT. It specifies CASSSQGRRGNTIYF. Full variable domain (outside the CDR3, taken from reference TRBV3-1 and TRBJ1-3): DTAVSQTPKYLVTQMGNDKSIKCEQNLGHDTMYWYKQDSKKFLKIMFSYNNKELIINETVPNRFSPKSPDKAHLNLHINSLELGDSAVYFCASSSQGRRGNTIYFGEGSWLTVV.

This clonotype was recorded at least ten times. The J gene is TRBJ1-2, the V gene TRBV4-2, with a possible D match to TRBD1 (6 bases). Trimming left V 0 bases short and J 4 bases short, with 21 bases between. Per the germline V gene, CDR1 is LGHNA and CDR2 is YNFKEQ. CDR3 size: 18 residues. In nucleotides, the CDR3 is TGTGCCAGCAGCCAAGATCCCCTGCGACGGGAGGGGGGCTATGGCTACACCTTC. Protein sequence: CASSQDPLRREGGYGYTF.

Ten or more counts support this clonotype. J is TRBJ1-6 and V is TRBV20-1; D uncertain. This CDR3 is 12 amino acids long. Germline CDR1 reads DFQATT; CDR2 reads SNEGSKA (reference sequence). The ends were cut back, 1 base at V and 10 bases at J, with 8 bases in the middle. The CDR3: CSARAGPSPLHF. In DNA form, the CDR3 reads TGCAGTGCTAGAGCGGGTCCGTCACCCCTCCACTTT.

This clonotype has a count of ten or more. The V gene is TRBV19, the J gene TRBJ1-2; 8 nucleotides match TRBD1. The V and J ends lost 7 bases and 3 bases, in that order; junction bases with no gene match: 10. Germline V gene lookup returns CDR1 LNHDA and CDR2 SQIVND (reference sequence). This CDR3 comprises 15 residues. DNA for the CDR3: TGTGCCAGTACCAACAAGGGACAGGCGCACTATGGCTACACCTTC. It yields the protein CASTNKGQAHYGYTF.

This clonotype was recorded many times. V gene TRBV12-3 or TRBV12-4 combines with J gene TRBJ1-4, with D tentatively TRBD1 (6 bases). V lost 5 bases, J lost 8 bases, and 15 bases lay in between. The CDR3 consists of 14 residues. The CDR3: CASSPGHHREKLFF. The CDR3 nucleotides are TGTGCCAGCAGTCCGGGACACCATAGGGAAAAACTGTTTTTT.

The sample holds many counts of this clonotype. The CDR3 bases are TGTGCCACCAGCAGACTACACAGGAACACTGAAGCTTTCTTT. Amino acid sequence: CATSRLHRNTEAFF. This chain links TRBV15 with TRBJ1-1; D call uncertain. Per the germline V gene, CDR1 is LNHNV and CDR2 is YYDKDF (reference sequence). This CDR3 has 14 residues. V lost 2 bases and J 1 base, leaving 8 bases between the germline ends. Full variable domain (remainder filled in from reference TRBV15 and TRBJ1-1): DAMVIQNPRYQVTQFGKPVTLSCSQTLNHNVMYWYQQKSSQAPKLLFHYYDKDFNNEADTPDNFQSRRPNTSFCFLDIRSPGLGDTAMYLCATSRLHRNTEAFFGQGTRLTVV.

This clonotype was found many times. The gene calls are TRBV6-5 and TRBJ2-3, with 7 nucleotides matching TRBD2. With 4 bases clipped from V and 1 base from J, the junction kept 14 bases outside the gene matches. Germline-derived CDR1 and CDR2 are MNHEY and SVGAGI. The length of the CDR3 is 18 residues. CDR3 loop: CASSFLRFAGEGTDTQYF. CDR3 sequence (DNA): TGTGCCAGCAGTTTCCTACGGTTCGCGGGGGAGGGCACAGATACGCAGTATTTT.

This clonotype was seen ten or more times. V usage is TRBV5-1 and J usage is TRBJ1-2, with 8 nucleotides matching TRBD1. The CDR3 runs 13 residues. Germline lookup yields CDR1 SGHRS and CDR2 YFSETQ. V trimming: 4 bases; J trimming: 7 bases; junction bases outside the gene matches: 6. Written as DNA, the CDR3 is TGCGCCAGCAGCGTCGGGACAGGACCTGGCTACACCTTC. Translated, it gives CASSVGTGPGYTF.

In this sample, this clonotype turned up many times. The gene calls are TRBV5-1 and TRBJ1-1; D perhaps matches TRBD1 (6 bases). Deletions cut 3 bases from V and 14 bases from J, with 17 bases between. Germline loops: CDR1 SGHRS, CDR2 YFSETQ. This CDR3 is 12 amino acids long. The CDR3 protein is CASSWDTSHPFF. The CDR3 DNA reads TGCGCCAGCAGCTGGGACACTTCCCATCCGTTCTTT.

There are many counts of this clonotype. The rearrangement uses TRBV7-9 and TRBJ1-5, with D perhaps matching TRBD1 (5 bases). This CDR3 region has 17 residues. Germline V gene data show CDR1 as SEHNR and CDR2 as FQNEAQ (reference sequence). V was clipped by 2 bases and J by 2 bases, with 16 bases between them. The CDR3 DNA reads as TGTGCCAGCAGCTTAACGGCAGGGAACCTCGGCAATCAGCCCCAGCATTTT. Amino acids: CASSLTAGNLGNQPQHF.

This clonotype was observed many times. This rearrangement joins TRBV5-5 to TRBJ2-7; D tentatively fits TRBD1 or TRBD2 (5 bases each). Germline CDR1 SGHKS, CDR2 YYEKEE (reference sequence). The CDR3 spans 16 residues. The V gene lost 4 bases and the J gene lost 1 base, with 18 bases spanning the gap. The CDR3 loop reads CASSPLLGVSSYEQYF. DNA for the CDR3: TGTGCCAGCAGCCCACTGTTGGGGGTATCGTCCTACGAGCAGTACTTC.

In its sample, this clonotype was seen many times. The chain couples TRBV7-2 to TRBJ2-7; D gene unclear. The CDR3 extends over 14 amino acids. With 2 bases removed from V and 2 bases from J, the gap between germline ends came to 10 bases. Germline CDR1 SGHTA, CDR2 FQGNSA. CDR3 sequence reads: CASSLMKGTYEQYF. The CDR3 DNA reads TGTGCCAGCAGCTTAATGAAGGGAACCTACGAGCAGTACTTC.

Many counts were recorded for this clonotype. This chain uses TRBV6-1 with TRBJ2-1, with 9 bases lining up with TRBD1. The germline CDR1 and CDR2 sequences are MNHNS and SASEGT. With V trimmed by 0 bases and J by 6 bases, 6 bases remained unmatched. The CDR3 contains 16 residues. In nucleotides, the CDR3 is TGTGCCAGCAGTGAAGCGATGGGACAGGGCCTCAATGAGCAGTTCTTC. Amino acids: CASSEAMGQGLNEQFF.

This clonotype was counted ten times or more. The genes are TRBV12-3 or TRBV12-4 and TRBJ1-2; 8 bases fit TRBD1. Losses at the gene ends were 2 bases for V and 8 bases for J; bases not matched to a gene: 7. The CDR3 is made up of 14 amino acids. In DNA form, the CDR3 reads TGTGCCAGCAGTTTATCAGGGGGCGCGGAAGGCTACACCTTC. Protein: CASSLSGGAEGYTF.

Ten or more counts support this clonotype. J is TRBJ2-1 and V is TRBV7-8, with a weak D call TRBD2 (6 bases). Trimming took 2 bases from V and 5 from J, leaving 13 bases between them. The CDR3 length is 15 residues. Germline V lookup: CDR1 SGHVS, CDR2 FQNEAQ. CDR3 DNA: TGTGCCAGCAGCTTAAGGTGGGGGGTCAACAATGAGCAGTTCTTC. Amino acids: CASSLRWGVNNEQFF. Drawing the rest from reference TRBV7-8 and TRBJ2-1, the complete variable domain is GAGVSQSPRYKVAKRGQDVALRCDPISGHVSLFWYQQALGQGPEFLTYFQNEAQLDKSGLPSDRFFAERPEGSVSTLKIQRTQQEDSAVYLCASSLRWGVNNEQFFGPGTRLTVL.

A remark on this clonotype: This may be a read error, as it is one base from a much larger clone. The genes are TRBV20-1 and TRBJ1-3; D gene ambiguous. The CDR3 spans 13 residues. The germline V gene has CDR1 DFQATT and CDR2 SNEGSKA (reference sequence). The CDR3 loop is CSARGVTGNTMYF. Here the CDR3 DNA reads TGCAGTGCTAGAGGGGTTACTGGAAACACCATGTATTTT.

This clonotype was seen at least ten times. The genes are TRBV21-1 and TRBJ1-1; TRBD1 is the table's D call, not checked against the DNA. TRBV21-1 is a documented pseudogene. This CDR3 has 16 residues. The CDR3 nucleotides read TGTGCCAGCAGCAAATTGCGGGACAGCATGAACACTGAAGCTTTCTTT. The encoded protein is CASSKLRDSMNTEAFF.

In this sample, this clonotype turned up many times. The chain carries TRBV5-1 and TRBJ1-1; unclear D gene. The CDR3 spans 13 residues. V lost 4 bases to trimming and J lost 1 base, with 8 bases between them. Germline-derived CDR1 and CDR2 are SGHRS and YFSETQ. The CDR3, as DNA: TGCGCCAGCAGCGTGGGAAGGAACACTGAAGCTTTCTTT. It yields the protein CASSVGRNTEAFF.

This clonotype has ten or more counts. The V gene is TRBV20-1, the J gene TRBJ1-2; D is possibly TRBD1 (5 bases). Trimming took off 0 bases at V and 6 bases at J, with 11 bases between the two ends. The CDR3 extends over 13 amino acids. Looked up from germline, CDR1 is DFQATT and CDR2 is SNEGSKA (reference sequence). Here the CDR3 reads CSAREGGSDGYTF. CDR3 DNA sequence: TGCAGTGCTAGAGAGGGGGGATCGGATGGCTACACCTTC.

This clonotype showed up many times. This chain uses TRBV5-1 with TRBJ1-1, with D perhaps matching TRBD1 (6 bases). CDR1 is SGHRS and CDR2 is YFSETQ in the germline V gene. Deletions cut 0 bases from V and 4 bases from J, with 10 bases between. The CDR3 covers 14 residues. The CDR3 DNA reads TGCGCCAGCAGCTTGGTTCGGGGGCTCACTGAAGCTTTCTTT. As protein: CASSLVRGLTEAFF.

This clonotype was counted many times. The J gene is TRBJ1-4, the V gene TRBV5-1, with 8 bases matching TRBD1. V was clipped by 2 bases and J by 3 bases; unmatched bases: 3. CDR3 length: 15 residues. Per germline, CDR1 SGHRS and CDR2 YFSETQ. The CDR3 nucleotides are TGCGCCAGCAGCTTACCGACAGGGGCTAATGAAAAACTGTTTTTT. Translating it yields CASSLPTGANEKLFF.

This clonotype was counted many times. The V gene is TRBV20-1, the J gene TRBJ2-3; no clear D. Trimming shortened V by 2 bases and J by 6 bases, and 6 bases separated the two germline ends. This CDR3 comprises 11 residues. CDR1 is DFQATT and CDR2 is SNEGSKA in the germline V gene (reference sequence). Here the CDR3 reads CSARFPDTQYF. The CDR3 DNA is TGCAGTGCTAGATTCCCGGATACGCAGTATTTT.

The chain carries TRBV12-3 or TRBV12-4 and TRBJ2-7, with a weak D call TRBD2 (5 bases). V was cut by 3 bases and J by 0 bases, with 12 bases left in between. The CDR3 loop spans 15 amino acids. The DNA for the CDR3 is TGTGCCAGCAGTTTGAGGCGGGTTAGCTCCTACGAGCAGTACTTC. It codes for CASSLRRVSSYEQYF.

This clonotype was observed at least ten times. The V and J genes are TRBV2 and TRBJ1-1; 7 bases are a match to TRBD1. CDR1 is SNHLY, CDR2 FYNNEI, per germline. CDR3 size: 15 residues. Trimming cost V 6 bases and J 1 base; bases outside gene matches: 8. For the CDR3, the DNA is TGTGCCAGCAGACCCCGGGACAGCCCGAACACTGAAGCTTTCTTT. Translating gives CASRPRDSPNTEAFF.

This clonotype was recorded many times. The chain links TRBV5-1 to TRBJ2-2; a possible D gene is TRBD1 (6 bases). Germline assignment: CDR1 SGHRS and CDR2 YFSETQ. The CDR3 has 16 residues. V dropped 0 bases and J dropped 7 bases, with 16 bases sitting between them. The DNA for the CDR3 is TGCGCCAGCAGCTTGGCTACAGGGCCCGGAGGCGGGGAGCTGTTTTTT. Translation: CASSLATGPGGGELFF.

At least ten counts were recorded for this clonotype. The chain has TRBV5-1 and TRBJ2-5; D remains ambiguous. Germline V gene data show CDR1 as SGHRS and CDR2 as YFSETQ. The CDR3 consists of 14 residues. V lost 0 bases and J 0 bases, leaving 6 bases between the germline ends. For the CDR3, the DNA is TGCGCCAGCAGCTTGGTGGGTTACCAAGAGACCCAGTACTTC. This gives the protein CASSLVGYQETQYF.

In this sample, this clonotype turned up many times. The chain joins TRBV5-1 to TRBJ2-5; D may be TRBD2 (6 bases). There are 16 residues in the CDR3. CDR1 is SGHRS, CDR2 YFSETQ, per germline. V was cut by 4 bases and J by 2 bases, with 18 bases left in between. For the CDR3, the DNA is TGCGCCAGCAGCCGTACCGGGACTGGTGGGCAAGAGACCCAGTACTTC. It encodes CASSRTGTGGQETQYF.

This clonotype showed up many times. The genes are TRBV10-3 and TRBJ1-1; perhaps TRBD1 as D (5 bases). The CDR3 consists of 14 residues. V dropped 2 bases and J dropped 11 bases, with 18 bases sitting between them. The germline V gene encodes CDR1 ENHRY and CDR2 SYGVKD. CDR3 DNA sequence: TGTGCCATCAGTGAGGATCCGGACCGGGAGGGGGCTTTCTTT. Translating it yields CAISEDPDREGAFF.

This clonotype was counted ten times or more. The chain recombines TRBV27 with TRBJ1-1, with 8 bases aligning to TRBD1. Germline V gives CDR1 MNHEY, CDR2 SMNVEV (reference sequence). V dropped 4 bases and J dropped 3; count of bases not matched to a gene: 7. The CDR3 has 15 residues. The CDR3 is CASSSRRQGYTEAFF. Written as DNA, the CDR3 is TGTGCCAGCAGTTCCAGAAGACAGGGGTACACTGAAGCTTTCTTT.

This clonotype was detected ten times or more. The chain has TRBV27 and TRBJ1-2, with 9 bases lining up with TRBD1. The CDR3 runs 15 residues. V trimming: 6 bases; J trimming: 7 bases; junction bases outside the gene matches: 12. The germline V gene encodes CDR1 MNHEY and CDR2 SMNVEV (reference sequence). This CDR3 reads CASSPGTGNLGGYTF. Written as DNA, the CDR3 is TGTGCCAGCAGCCCCGGGACAGGGAATTTGGGTGGCTACACCTTC.